The clone carrying this TCR beta chain was observed a handful of times. Antigen specificity is unknown. This entry belongs to a study of T cells after yellow fever vaccination. Overall study: With SMART-Seq v4 Ultra Low Input, the fractions containing low cell numbers were prepared.

General study findings and limits: The study noted that FACS-sorted repertoires could contain abundant clonotypes contaminating from the bulk population.

TCRdb re-derived calls from the 5' RACE reads in MiXCR, one entry per CDR3 protein. This sample has tens of thousands of distinct CDR3 sequences, with roughly 7.4% found just once. The V and J ends lost 9 bases and 5 bases, in that order; junction bases with no gene match: 7. The germline CDR1 and CDR2 sequences are ENHRY and SYGVKD. This CDR3 region has 13 residues. The sequence came from a man aged 25 to 40 who received the YFV17D yellow fever vaccine. The chain recombines TRBV10-3 with TRBJ2-7, with 10 bases matching TRBD1. The sequencing used CD8+ T cells sorted from PBMCs, collected 15 days after the yellow fever booster vaccination. The CDR3 sequence: CAMGTGAVNEQYF. The CDR3 DNA is TGTGCCATGGGGACAGGGGCTGTCAACGAGCAGTACTTC.